This T cell receptor (beta chain) was captured in a study of long-term antiretroviral therapy in people with HIV. Study findings and constraints: Even long-term ART left TRB diversity below transplant donor controls, despite gains.

A note on this clone: What it binds is unknown.

This CDR3 spans 13 amino acids. Germline CDR1 reads SGHNT; CDR2 reads YYREEE (reference sequence). V was cut by 0 bases and J by 4 bases, with 8 bases left in between. Survey-level immunoSEQ v3.0 assays were run. The table came from immunoSEQ multiplex PCR; TCRdb's copy has only in-frame clones and leaves some out. The table shows about 29,000 clones, with more than 85% occurring only once. The receptor was derived from a man in his forties or fifties with HIV. Sequences were derived from unsorted PBMCs, sampled around 5 years before starting antiretroviral therapy. The V gene is TRBV5-4, the J gene TRBJ2-7; tentative D call: TRBD1 (5 bases). The CDR3 nucleotides are TGTGCCAGCAGCTTGGACAGGAAATACGAGCAGTACTTC. It yields the protein CASSLDRKYEQYF.